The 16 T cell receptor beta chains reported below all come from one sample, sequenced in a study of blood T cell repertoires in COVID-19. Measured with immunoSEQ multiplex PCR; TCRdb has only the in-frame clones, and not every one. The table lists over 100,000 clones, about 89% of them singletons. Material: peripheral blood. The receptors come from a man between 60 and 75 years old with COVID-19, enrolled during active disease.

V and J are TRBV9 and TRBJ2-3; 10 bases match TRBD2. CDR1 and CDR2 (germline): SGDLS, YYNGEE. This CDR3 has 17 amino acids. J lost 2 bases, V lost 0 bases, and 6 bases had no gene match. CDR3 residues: CASSVGLSGGNTDTQYF. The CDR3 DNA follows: TGTGCCAGCAGCGTAGGTCTTAGCGGGGGGAACACAGATACGCAGTATTTT.

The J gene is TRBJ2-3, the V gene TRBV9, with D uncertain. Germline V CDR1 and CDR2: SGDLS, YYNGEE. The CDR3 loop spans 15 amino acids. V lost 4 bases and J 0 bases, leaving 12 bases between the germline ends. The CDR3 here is CASSPRGDSTDTQYF. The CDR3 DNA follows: TGTGCCAGCAGCCCCCGTGGAGATAGCACAGATACGCAGTATTTT.

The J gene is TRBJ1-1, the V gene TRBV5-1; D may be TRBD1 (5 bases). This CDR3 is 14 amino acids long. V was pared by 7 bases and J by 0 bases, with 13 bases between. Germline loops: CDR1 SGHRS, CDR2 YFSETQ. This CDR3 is CASRLGAMNTEAFF. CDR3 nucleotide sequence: TGCGCCAGCCGCCTAGGGGCCATGAACACTGAAGCTTTCTTT.

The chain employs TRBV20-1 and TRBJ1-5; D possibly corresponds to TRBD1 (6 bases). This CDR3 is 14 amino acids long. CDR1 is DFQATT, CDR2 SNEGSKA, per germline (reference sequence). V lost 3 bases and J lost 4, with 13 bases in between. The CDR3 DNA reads TGCAGTGCTAGTATCGGGACACGAAATCAGCCCCAGCATTTT. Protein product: CSASIGTRNQPQHF.

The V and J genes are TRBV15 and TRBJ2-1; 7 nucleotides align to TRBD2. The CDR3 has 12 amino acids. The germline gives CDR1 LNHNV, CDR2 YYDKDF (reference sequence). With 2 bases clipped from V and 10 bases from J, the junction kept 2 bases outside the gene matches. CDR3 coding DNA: TGTGCCACCAGCAGACCCGGGGGGGAGCAGTTCTTC. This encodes CATSRPGGEQFF.

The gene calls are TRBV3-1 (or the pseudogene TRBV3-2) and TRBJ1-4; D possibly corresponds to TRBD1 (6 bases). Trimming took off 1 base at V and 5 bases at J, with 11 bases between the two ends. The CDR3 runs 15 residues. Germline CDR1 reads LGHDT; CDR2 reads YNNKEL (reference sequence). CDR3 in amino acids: CASSQGPQGNEKLFF. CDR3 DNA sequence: TGTGCCAGCAGCCAAGGCCCGCAGGGGAATGAAAAACTGTTTTTT.

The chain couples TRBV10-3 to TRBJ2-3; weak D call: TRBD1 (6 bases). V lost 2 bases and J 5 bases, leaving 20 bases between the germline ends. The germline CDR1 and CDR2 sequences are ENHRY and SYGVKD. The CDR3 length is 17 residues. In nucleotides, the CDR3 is TGTGCCATCAGTGAGCCCCTCTCAGGGGCTCGTATAGATACGCAGTATTTT. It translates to CAISEPLSGARIDTQYF.

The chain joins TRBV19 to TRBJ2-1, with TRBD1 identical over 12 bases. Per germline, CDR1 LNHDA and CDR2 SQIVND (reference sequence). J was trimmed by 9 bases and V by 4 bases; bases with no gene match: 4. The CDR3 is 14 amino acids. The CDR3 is CASSNRDRGLEQFF. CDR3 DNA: TGTGCCAGTAGTAACCGGGACAGGGGGCTTGAGCAGTTCTTC.

CDR3 coding DNA: TGTGCCACAGCGTTCGGGAAGACTGAAGCTTTCTTT. It yields the protein CATAFGKTEAFF. The chain links TRBV12-3 or TRBV12-4 to TRBJ1-1; D is unclear. Trimming left V 10 bases short and J 5 bases short, with 14 bases between. The CDR3 is made up of 12 amino acids.

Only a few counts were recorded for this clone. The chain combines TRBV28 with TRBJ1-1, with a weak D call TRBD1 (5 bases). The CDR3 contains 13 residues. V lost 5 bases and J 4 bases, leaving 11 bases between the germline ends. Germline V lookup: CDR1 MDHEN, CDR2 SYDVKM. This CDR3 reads CASSQGGATEAFF. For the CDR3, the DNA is TGTGCCAGCAGTCAGGGCGGAGCCACTGAAGCTTTCTTT.

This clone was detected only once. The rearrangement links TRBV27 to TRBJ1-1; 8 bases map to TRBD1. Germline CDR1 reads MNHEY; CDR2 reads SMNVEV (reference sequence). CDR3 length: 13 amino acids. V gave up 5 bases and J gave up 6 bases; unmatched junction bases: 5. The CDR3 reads CASSRGQGAEAFF. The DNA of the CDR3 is TGTGCCAGCAGTCGAGGACAGGGCGCTGAAGCTTTCTTT.

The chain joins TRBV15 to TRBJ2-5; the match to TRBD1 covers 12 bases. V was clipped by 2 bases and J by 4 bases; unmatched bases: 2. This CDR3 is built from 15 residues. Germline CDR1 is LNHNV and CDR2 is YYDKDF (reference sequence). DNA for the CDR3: TGTGCCACCAGCAGACCGGGACAGGGGGCAGAGACCCAGTACTTC. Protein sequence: CATSRPGQGAETQYF.

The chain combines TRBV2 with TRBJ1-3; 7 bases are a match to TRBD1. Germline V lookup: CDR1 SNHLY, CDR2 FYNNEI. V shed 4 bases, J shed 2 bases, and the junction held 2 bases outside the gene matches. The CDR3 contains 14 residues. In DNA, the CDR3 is TGTGCCAGCAGTGCAGGGGGAACTGGAAACACCATATATTTT. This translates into CASSAGGTGNTIYF.

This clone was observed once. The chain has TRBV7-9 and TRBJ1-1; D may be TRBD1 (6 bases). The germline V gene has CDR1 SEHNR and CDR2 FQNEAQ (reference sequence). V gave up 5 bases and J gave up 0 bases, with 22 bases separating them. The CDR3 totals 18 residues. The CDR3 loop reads CASSLRPGGGAMNTEAFF. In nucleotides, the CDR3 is TGTGCCAGCAGCCTACGCCCCGGAGGGGGGGCTATGAACACTGAAGCTTTCTTT.

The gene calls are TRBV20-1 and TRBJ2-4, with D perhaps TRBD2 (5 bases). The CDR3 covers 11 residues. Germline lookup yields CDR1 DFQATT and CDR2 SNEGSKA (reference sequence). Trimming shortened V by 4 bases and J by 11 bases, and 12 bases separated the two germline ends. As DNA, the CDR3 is TGCAGTGCTATTGATGAGAGGGTTCAGTACTTC. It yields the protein CSAIDERVQYF.

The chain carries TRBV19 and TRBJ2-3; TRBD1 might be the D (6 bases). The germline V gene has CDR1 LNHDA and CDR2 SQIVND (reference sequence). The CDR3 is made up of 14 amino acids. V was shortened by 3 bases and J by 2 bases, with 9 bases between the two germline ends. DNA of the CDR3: TGTGCCAGTAGTATGGGACACTTCACAGATACGCAGTATTTT. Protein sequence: CASSMGHFTDTQYF.